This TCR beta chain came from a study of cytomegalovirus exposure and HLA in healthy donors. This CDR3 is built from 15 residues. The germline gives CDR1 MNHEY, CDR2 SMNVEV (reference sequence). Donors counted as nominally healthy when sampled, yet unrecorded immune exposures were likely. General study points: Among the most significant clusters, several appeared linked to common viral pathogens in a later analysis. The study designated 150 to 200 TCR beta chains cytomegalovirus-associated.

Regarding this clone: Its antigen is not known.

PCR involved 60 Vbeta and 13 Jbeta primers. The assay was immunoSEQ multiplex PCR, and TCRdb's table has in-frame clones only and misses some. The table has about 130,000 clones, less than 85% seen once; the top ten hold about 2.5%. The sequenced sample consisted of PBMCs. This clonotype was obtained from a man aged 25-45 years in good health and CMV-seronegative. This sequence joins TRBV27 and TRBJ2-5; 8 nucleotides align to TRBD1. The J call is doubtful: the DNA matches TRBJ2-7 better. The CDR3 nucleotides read TGTGCCAGCAGTTTGCAGGGGGCGCGATCCTACGAGCAGTACTTC. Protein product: CASSLQGARSYEQYF.